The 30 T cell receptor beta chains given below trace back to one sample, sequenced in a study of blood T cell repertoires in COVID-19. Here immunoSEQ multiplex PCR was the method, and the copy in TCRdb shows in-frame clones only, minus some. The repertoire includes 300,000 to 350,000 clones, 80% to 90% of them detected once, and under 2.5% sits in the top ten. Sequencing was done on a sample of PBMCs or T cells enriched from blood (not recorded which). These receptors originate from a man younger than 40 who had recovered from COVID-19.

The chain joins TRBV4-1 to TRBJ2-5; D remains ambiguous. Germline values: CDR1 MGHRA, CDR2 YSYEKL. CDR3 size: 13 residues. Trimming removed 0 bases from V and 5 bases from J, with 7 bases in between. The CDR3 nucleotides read TGCGCCAGCAGCCAAGATTTTTCGGAGACCCAGTACTTC. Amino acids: CASSQDFSETQYF.

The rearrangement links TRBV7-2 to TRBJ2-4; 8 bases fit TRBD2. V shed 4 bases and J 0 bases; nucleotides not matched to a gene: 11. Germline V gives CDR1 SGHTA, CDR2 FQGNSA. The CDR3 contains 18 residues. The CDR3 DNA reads TGTGCCAGCAGCTCCCCGGGACTAGGGGGACTAGCCAAAAACATTCAGTACTTC. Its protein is CASSSPGLGGLAKNIQYF.

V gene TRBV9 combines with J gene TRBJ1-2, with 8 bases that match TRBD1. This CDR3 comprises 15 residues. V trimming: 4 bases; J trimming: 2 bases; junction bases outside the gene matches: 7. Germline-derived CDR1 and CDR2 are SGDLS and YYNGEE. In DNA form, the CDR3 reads TGTGCCAGCAGCCCTCAGACAGGGGCGAACTATGGCTACACCTTC. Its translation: CASSPQTGANYGYTF.

For the CDR3, the DNA is TGTGCCAGCAGCCCATGGGACAGGCGGGAATCTAATGAAAAACTGTTTTTT. The encoded protein is CASSPWDRRESNEKLFF. The chain carries TRBV5-5 and TRBJ1-4; TRBD1 agrees at 8 bases. CDR3 size: 17 residues. Unmatched junction bases numbered 11, after V lost 4 bases and J lost 3 bases. Germline V gene lookup returns CDR1 SGHKS and CDR2 YYEKEE (reference sequence).

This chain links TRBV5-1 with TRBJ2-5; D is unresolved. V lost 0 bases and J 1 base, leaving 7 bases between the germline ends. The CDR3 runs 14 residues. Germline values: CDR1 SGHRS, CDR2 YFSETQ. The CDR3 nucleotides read TGCGCCAGCAGCTTGGTAGCCACCCAAGAGACCCAGTACTTC. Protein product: CASSLVATQETQYF.

In DNA form, the CDR3 reads TGTGCCAGTAGTCCCCAGGGGGGATGGACTGAAGCTTTCTTT. It specifies CASSPQGGWTEAFF. The chain recombines TRBV19 with TRBJ1-1; 7 bases fit TRBD1. The CDR3 runs 14 residues. J was trimmed by 5 bases and V by 5 bases; bases with no gene match: 8. CDR1 is LNHDA and CDR2 is SQIVND in the germline V gene (reference sequence).

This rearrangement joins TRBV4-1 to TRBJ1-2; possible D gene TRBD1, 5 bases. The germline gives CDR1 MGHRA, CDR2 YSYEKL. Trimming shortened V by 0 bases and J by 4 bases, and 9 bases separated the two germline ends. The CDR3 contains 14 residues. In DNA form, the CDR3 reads TGCGCCAGCAGCCAAGATTACACAGGCTATGGCTACACCTTC. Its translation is CASSQDYTGYGYTF.

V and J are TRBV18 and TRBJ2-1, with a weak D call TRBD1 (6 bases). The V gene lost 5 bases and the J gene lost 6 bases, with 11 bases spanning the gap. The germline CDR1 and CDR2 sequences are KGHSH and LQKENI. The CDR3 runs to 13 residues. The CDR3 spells CASSRGQLNEQFF. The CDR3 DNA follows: TGTGCCAGCTCAAGAGGACAGCTCAATGAGCAGTTCTTC.

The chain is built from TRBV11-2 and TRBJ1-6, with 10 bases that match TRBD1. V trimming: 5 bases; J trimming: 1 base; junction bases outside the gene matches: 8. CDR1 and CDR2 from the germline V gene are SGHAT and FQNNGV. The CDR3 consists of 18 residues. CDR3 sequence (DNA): TGTGCCAGCAGCCTTCAGACAGGGGGCATATCCTATAATTCACCCCTCCACTTT. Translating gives CASSLQTGGISYNSPLHF.

The CDR3 loop reads CASSLDREYSPLHF. The CDR3 DNA is TGTGCCAGCAGCTTGGACAGGGAGTACTCACCCCTCCACTTT. The V and J genes are TRBV5-4 and TRBJ1-6, with D possibly TRBD1 on 6 matching bases. CDR1 SGHNT and CDR2 YYREEE come from the germline V gene (reference sequence). CDR3 length equals 14 residues. Trimming stripped 0 bases from V and 10 bases from J, with 11 bases between.

CDR3 nucleotides: TGTGCCAGCGTTCCCTCTCAGGGGGGCGAAGGCAATCAGCCCCAGCATTTT. It is translated as CASVPSQGGEGNQPQHF. V gene TRBV28 combines with J gene TRBJ1-5; 7 bases line up with TRBD1. From germline, CDR1 is MDHEN and CDR2 SYDVKM. The length of the CDR3 is 17 residues. With 8 bases clipped from V and 2 bases from J, the junction kept 15 bases outside the gene matches.

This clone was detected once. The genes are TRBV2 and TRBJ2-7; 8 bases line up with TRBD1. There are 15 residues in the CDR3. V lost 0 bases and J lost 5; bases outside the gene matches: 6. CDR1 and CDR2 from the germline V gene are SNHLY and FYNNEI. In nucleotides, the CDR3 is TGTGCCAGCAGTGAAGCCACGACAGGGGCGGACGAGCAGTACTTC. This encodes CASSEATTGADEQYF.

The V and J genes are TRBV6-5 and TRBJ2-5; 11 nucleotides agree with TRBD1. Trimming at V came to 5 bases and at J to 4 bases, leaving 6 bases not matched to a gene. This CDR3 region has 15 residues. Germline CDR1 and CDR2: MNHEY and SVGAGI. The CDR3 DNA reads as TGTGCCAGCAGTAGGGACAGGGGGTCGGGAGAGACCCAGTACTTC. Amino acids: CASSRDRGSGETQYF.

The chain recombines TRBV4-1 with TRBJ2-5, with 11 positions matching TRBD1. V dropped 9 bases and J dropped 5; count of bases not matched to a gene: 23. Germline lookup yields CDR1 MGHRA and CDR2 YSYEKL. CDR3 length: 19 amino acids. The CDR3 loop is CASKPLYLRDRGIGETQYF. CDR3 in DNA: TGCGCCAGTAAACCCCTTTACCTCCGGGACAGGGGGATTGGGGAGACCCAGTACTTC.

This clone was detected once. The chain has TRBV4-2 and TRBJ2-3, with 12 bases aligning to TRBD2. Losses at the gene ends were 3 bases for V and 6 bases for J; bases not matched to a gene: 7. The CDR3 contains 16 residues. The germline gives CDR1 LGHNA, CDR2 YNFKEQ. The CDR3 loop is CASSHQLAGGGDTQYF. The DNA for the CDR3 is TGTGCCAGCAGCCACCAACTAGCGGGGGGCGGGGATACGCAGTATTTT.

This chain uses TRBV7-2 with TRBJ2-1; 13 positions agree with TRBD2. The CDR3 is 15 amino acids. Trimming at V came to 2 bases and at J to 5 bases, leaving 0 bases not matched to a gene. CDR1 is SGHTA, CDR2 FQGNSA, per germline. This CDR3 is CASSLTSGGDNEQFF. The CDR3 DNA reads TGTGCCAGCAGCTTAACTAGCGGGGGGGACAATGAGCAGTTCTTC.

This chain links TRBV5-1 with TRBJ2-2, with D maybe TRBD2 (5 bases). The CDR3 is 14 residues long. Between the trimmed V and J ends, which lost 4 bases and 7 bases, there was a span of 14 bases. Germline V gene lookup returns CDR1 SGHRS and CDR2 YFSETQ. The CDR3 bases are TGCGCCAGCAGCCCGGGGATGGTGGGCGGGGAGCTGTTTTTT. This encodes CASSPGMVGGELFF. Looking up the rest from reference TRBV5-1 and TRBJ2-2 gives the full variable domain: KAGVTQTPRYLIKTRGQQVTLSCSPISGHRSVSWYQQTPGQGLQFLFEYFSETQRNKGNFPGRFSGRQFSNSRSEMNVSTLELGDSALYLCASSPGMVGGELFFGEGSRLTVL.

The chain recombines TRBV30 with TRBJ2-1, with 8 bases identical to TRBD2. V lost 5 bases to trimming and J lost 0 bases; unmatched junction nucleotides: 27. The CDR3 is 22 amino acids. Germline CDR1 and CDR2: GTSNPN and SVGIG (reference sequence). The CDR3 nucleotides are TGTGCCTGGGGGGAGGATCCGGGACTAGTCTTCCCCGCCCCGAGCTCCTACAATGAGCAGTTCTTC. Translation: CAWGEDPGLVFPAPSSYNEQFF.

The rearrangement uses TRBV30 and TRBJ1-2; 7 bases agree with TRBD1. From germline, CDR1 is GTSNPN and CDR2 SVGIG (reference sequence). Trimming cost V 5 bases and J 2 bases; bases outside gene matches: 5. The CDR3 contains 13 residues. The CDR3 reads CAWAPQGNYGYTF. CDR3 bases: TGTGCCTGGGCCCCACAGGGGAACTATGGCTACACCTTC.

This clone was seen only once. The chain's CDR3 is CSVALTGGTDTQYF. The CDR3 nucleotides are TGCAGCGTTGCCCTGACAGGGGGCACAGATACGCAGTATTTT. The V call is TRBV29-1, the J call TRBJ2-3, with TRBD1 identical over 8 bases. There are 14 residues in the CDR3. J lost 1 base, V lost 4 bases, and 4 bases had no gene match. Germline V lookup: CDR1 SQVTM, CDR2 ANQGSEA.

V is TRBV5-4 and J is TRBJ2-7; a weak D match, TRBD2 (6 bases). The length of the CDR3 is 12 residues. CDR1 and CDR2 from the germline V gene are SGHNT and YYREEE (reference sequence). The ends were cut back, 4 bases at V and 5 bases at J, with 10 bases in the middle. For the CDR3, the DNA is TGTGCCAGCAGCGCCCGACTAGACGAGCAGTACTTC. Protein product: CASSARLDEQYF.

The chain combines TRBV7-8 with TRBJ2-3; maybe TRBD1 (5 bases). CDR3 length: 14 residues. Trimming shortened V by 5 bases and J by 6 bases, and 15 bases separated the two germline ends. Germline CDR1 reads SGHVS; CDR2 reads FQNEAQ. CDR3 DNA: TGTGCCAGCAGCCCCCAAGGGGCAGACGATACGCAGTATTTT. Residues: CASSPQGADDTQYF.

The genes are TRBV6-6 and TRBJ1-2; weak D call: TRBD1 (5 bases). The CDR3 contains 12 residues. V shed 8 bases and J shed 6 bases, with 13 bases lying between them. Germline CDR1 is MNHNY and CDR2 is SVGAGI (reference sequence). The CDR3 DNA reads TGTGCCAGCCGGGGGGGAGCAGATGGCTACACCTTC. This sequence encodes CASRGGADGYTF.

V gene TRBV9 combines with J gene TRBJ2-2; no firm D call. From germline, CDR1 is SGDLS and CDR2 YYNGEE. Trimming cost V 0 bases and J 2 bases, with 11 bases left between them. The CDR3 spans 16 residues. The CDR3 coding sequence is TGTGCCAGCAGCGTAGGGCCCGACACAAACACCGGGGAGCTGTTTTTT. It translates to CASSVGPDTNTGELFF.

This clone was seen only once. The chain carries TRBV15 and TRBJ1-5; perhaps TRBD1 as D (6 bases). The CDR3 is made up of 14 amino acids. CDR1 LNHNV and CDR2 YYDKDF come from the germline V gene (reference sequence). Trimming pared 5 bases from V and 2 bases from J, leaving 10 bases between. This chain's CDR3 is CATSGAGGNQPQHF. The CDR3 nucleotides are TGTGCCACCAGCGGCGCAGGGGGCAATCAGCCCCAGCATTTT.

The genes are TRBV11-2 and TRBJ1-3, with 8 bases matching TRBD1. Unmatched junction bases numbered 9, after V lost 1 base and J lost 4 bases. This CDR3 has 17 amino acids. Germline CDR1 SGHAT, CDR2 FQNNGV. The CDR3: CASSLVAQRQGGNTIYF. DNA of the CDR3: TGTGCCAGCAGCTTAGTGGCCCAACGACAGGGGGGAAACACCATATATTTT.

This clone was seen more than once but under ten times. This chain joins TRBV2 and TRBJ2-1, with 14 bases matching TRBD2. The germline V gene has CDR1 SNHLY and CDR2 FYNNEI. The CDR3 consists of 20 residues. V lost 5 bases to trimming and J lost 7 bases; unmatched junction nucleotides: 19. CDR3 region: CASSPLPTSGGAFFRNEQFF. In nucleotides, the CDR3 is TGTGCCAGCAGTCCCCTCCCGACTAGCGGGGGGGCTTTTTTTCGGAATGAGCAGTTCTTC.

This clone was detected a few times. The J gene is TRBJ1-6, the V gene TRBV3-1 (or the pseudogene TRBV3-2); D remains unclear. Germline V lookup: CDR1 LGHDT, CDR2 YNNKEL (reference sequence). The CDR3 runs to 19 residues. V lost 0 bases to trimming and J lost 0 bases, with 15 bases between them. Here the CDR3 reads CASSQDPWTGSSYNSPLHF. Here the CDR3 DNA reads TGTGCCAGCAGCCAAGATCCGTGGACTGGGAGCTCCTATAATTCACCCCTCCACTTT.

The CDR3 region has the DNA TGTGCCAGCAGCCGCGGGGGGGATCAGCCCCAGCATTTT. This sequence encodes CASSRGGDQPQHF. The rearrangement uses TRBV3-1 (or the pseudogene TRBV3-2) and TRBJ1-5; possible D gene TRBD1, 5 bases. Germline values: CDR1 LGHDT, CDR2 YNNKEL (reference sequence). This CDR3 is 13 amino acids long. Trimming pared 4 bases from V and 5 bases from J, leaving 9 bases between.

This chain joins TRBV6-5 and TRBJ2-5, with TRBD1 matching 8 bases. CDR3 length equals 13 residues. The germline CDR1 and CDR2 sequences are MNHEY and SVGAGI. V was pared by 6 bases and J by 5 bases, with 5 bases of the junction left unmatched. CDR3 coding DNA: TGTGCCAGCAGCCGGACAGGGCGGGAGACCCAGTACTTC. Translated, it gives CASSRTGRETQYF.